These T cell receptor beta chains were read from a single sample in a study of cytomegalovirus exposure and HLA in healthy donors. Repertoires were generated with immunoSEQ multiplex PCR, while TCRdb's copy carries only in-frame clones and drops some. This sample has 110,000 to 150,000 clones; roughly 80% occur once, and the top ten carry about 3%. The specimen sequenced was PBMCs. The receptors come from a man aged 40-49 years in good health and CMV-seronegative. CDR3s include the opening cysteine and the closing phenylalanine or tryptophan. A D gene is named only where the DNA matches it firmly. A clone size is listed for some rows: how often the clone was seen (once, few, many), or a class if it is expanded.

abundance	d_gene	v_gene	j_gene	CDR3nt	CDR3aa
.	TRBD2	TRBV27	TRBJ2-1	TGTGCCAGCAGCCCGACTAGCGGGGGGATTCTATCCTACAATGAGCAGTTCTTC	CASSPTSGGILSYNEQFF
.	.	TRBV27	TRBJ1-1	TGTGCCAGCAGTCCCTTTGGGTGGGGGCGCATCGGGGTCGACACTGAAGCTTTCTTT	CASSPFGWGRIGVDTEAFF
.	.	TRBV4-3	TRBJ1-2	TGCGCCAGCAGCCAAGTCGAGACAGAGCCTCCCGGCTACACCTTC	CASSQVETEPPGYTF
.	.	TRBV7-2	TRBJ1-4	TGTGCCAGCAGCCCCGAGGTTGGAATAGAAAAACTGTTTTTT	CASSPEVGIEKLFF
few	.	TRBV4-3	TRBJ2-7	TGCGCCAGCAGCCAAGAATGGGGGCTAGTTCACTACGAGCAGTACTTC	CASSQEWGLVHYEQYF
.	TRBD1	TRBV27	TRBJ1-2	TGTGCCAGCAGTTCGCACACCGGGACAGGCCGGGGCTACACCTTC	CASSSHTGTGRGYTF
.	TRBD1	TRBV7-2	TRBJ2-2	TGTGCCAGCAGCTCACAGGGGTTAACCGGGGAGCTGTTTTTT	CASSSQGLTGELFF
.	.	TRBV18	TRBJ1-1	TGTGCCAGCTCCCCTTTCACAGGTAACCAAAACACTGAAGCTTTCTTT	CASSPFTGNQNTEAFF
.	TRBD1	TRBV10-3	TRBJ2-1	TGTGCCACCGCAGCAGGGGGTTCCTACAATGAGCAGTTCTTC	CATAAGGSYNEQFF
.	.	TRBV18	TRBJ2-1	TGTGCCAGCTCACCACCGGAGGCAGCCGACAATGAGCAGTTCTTC	CASSPPEAADNEQFF
.	.	TRBV4-3	TRBJ2-3	TGCGCCAGCAGCCAAGATGTAAGGGGGAATTCGGATACGCAGTATTTT	CASSQDVRGNSDTQYF
.	.	TRBV19	TRBJ1-2	TGTGCCAGTACTCCCGACAGGATCTATGGCTACACCTTC	CASTPDRIYGYTF
.	.	TRBV5-3	TRBJ1-6	TGTGCCAGAAGCAGAGAGGCGAGCTCCTATAATTCACCCCTCCACTTT	CARSREASSYNSPLHF
.	TRBD1	TRBV2	TRBJ1-5	TGTGCCAGCAGGACACGACCGGGACAGGGACCCAATCAGCCCCAGCATTTT	CASRTRPGQGPNQPQHF
.	.	TRBV4-1	TRBJ1-1	TGCGCCAGCAGCCAACGTCTAGGTATAGGGCAGGGAGGCACTGAAGCTTTCTTT	CASSQRLGIGQGGTEAFF
.	TRBD1	TRBV4-1	TRBJ2-7	TGCGCCAGCAGCCAAGGACAGGGGCTATCCTACGAGCAATACTTC	CASSQGQGLSYEQYF
.	.	TRBV27	TRBJ2-7	TGTGCCAGCAGTTTAACAGGATACGAGCAGTACTTC	CASSLTGYEQYF
.	TRBD1	TRBV5-1	TRBJ1-6	TGCGCCAGCAGCCAGGGACAGGGCCATAATTCACCCCTCCACTTT	CASSQGQGHNSPLHF
.	.	TRBV14	TRBJ2-3	TGTGCCAGCAGCCAAGTAACGGGGGCAGATACGCAGTATTTT	CASSQVTGADTQYF
.	TRBD2	TRBV6-4	TRBJ2-1	TGTGCCAGCAGTTTTAGCGGGAGCAATGAGCAGTTCTTC	CASSFSGSNEQFF
few	TRBD2	TRBV5-1	TRBJ2-7	TGCGCCAGCAGCTTACTAGCGGGCTCCTACGAGCAGTACTTC	CASSLLAGSYEQYF
.	TRBD2	TRBV5-4	TRBJ2-3	TGTGCCAGCAGCCCCCAGGCGGGGGGCGAAGATACGCAGTATTTT	CASSPQAGGEDTQYF
.	.	TRBV5-6	TRBJ1-3	TGTGCCAGCAGCTTGGAGGGGATTCTCTCTGGAAACACCATATATTTT	CASSLEGILSGNTIYF
few	TRBD1	TRBV9	TRBJ1-6	TGTGCCAGCAGCACGGGAGGGACAGGGCCTAATTCACCCCTCCACTTT	CASSTGGTGPNSPLHF
few	.	TRBV30	TRBJ2-3	TGTGCCTGGAGTGTACTTTGGGGGGGCGGCACAGATACGCAGTATTTT	CAWSVLWGGGTDTQYF
.	TRBD1	TRBV9	TRBJ1-2	TGTGCCAGCAGCGTAGGGACAGGGGGCATGGATAGTGTAGGCTACACCTTC	CASSVGTGGMDSVGYTF
.	TRBD1	TRBV5-1	TRBJ1-3	TGCGCCAGCAGCTTGGGTGGGACAGGGGACGGAAACACCATATATTTT	CASSLGGTGDGNTIYF
few	TRBD1	TRBV6-5	TRBJ1-1	TGTGCCAGCAGACGTCCAGGGGGCATCGCTGAAGCTTTCTTT	CASRRPGGIAEAFF
.	.	TRBV15	TRBJ1-2	TGTGCCACCAGCAGAGATCGGACACATGGCTACACCTTC	CATSRDRTHGYTF
.	.	TRBV13	TRBJ1-1	TGTGCCAGCAGCTCGACAGATCTTGAAGCTTTCTTT	CASSSTDLEAFF
.	.	TRBV4-1	TRBJ1-2	TGCGCCAGCAGCCACTCCGAACAGGGCTATGCCTATGGCTACACCTTC	CASSHSEQGYAYGYTF
.	.	TRBV7-6	TRBJ2-7	TGTGCCAGCAGCAAGACACAGGGTTCCTACGAGCAGTACTTC	CASSKTQGSYEQYF
.	TRBD1	TRBV18	TRBJ1-1	TGTGCCAGCTCACCAACCAGGGACAGGGTTACTGAAGCTTTCTTT	CASSPTRDRVTEAFF
.	.	TRBV5-4	TRBJ1-5	TGTGCCAGCAGCTTGGCAGGAGGCCAGCCCCAGCATTTT	CASSLAGGQPQHF
few	TRBD1	TRBV7-3	TRBJ2-1	TGTGCCAGCAGCTTAATAGTGGATCGGGACAGCTCCTACAATGAGCAGTTCTTC	CASSLIVDRDSSYNEQFF
.	TRBD1	TRBV29-1	TRBJ1-1	TGCAGCGGGGGTGGGACAGGGAGTACTGAAGCTTTCTTT	CSGGGTGSTEAFF
.	.	TRBV11-3	TRBJ2-1	TGTGCCAGCGGTGCGGGGCGGCCGAGTGAGCAGTTCTTC	CASGAGRPSEQFF
.	TRBD2	TRBV7-9	TRBJ2-1	TGTGCCAGCATCAAGGGCGTAGCGGGGTATCGGAATGAGCAGTTCTTC	CASIKGVAGYRNEQFF
.	.	TRBV6-5	TRBJ1-4	TGTGCCAGCAGTTATCGGGCCCCGGGAGGCCCTGAAAAACTGTTTTTT	CASSYRAPGGPEKLFF
.	.	TRBV6-1	TRBJ2-3	TGTGCCAGCAGTGATCGTGCCAGGGGAGCAAGCACAGATACGCAGTATTTT	CASSDRARGASTDTQYF
.	TRBD1	TRBV25-1	TRBJ1-2	TGTGCCAGCAGTGGCCAGACAGGGGGGGGCTATGGCTACACCTTC	CASSGQTGGGYGYTF
medium-sized	TRBD1	TRBV6-1	TRBJ1-1	TGTGCCAGTGGACAGGGGTTATCCTTAGGGACTGAAGCTTTCTTT	CASGQGLSLGTEAFF
.	.	TRBV5-6	TRBJ1-1	TGTGCCAGCAGCCTGGACTGGGCCATGAACACTGAAGCTTTCTTT	CASSLDWAMNTEAFF
.	.	TRBV27	TRBJ2-1	TGTGCCAGCAGTTTATCGGGCGCCTACAATGAGCAGTTCTTC	CASSLSGAYNEQFF